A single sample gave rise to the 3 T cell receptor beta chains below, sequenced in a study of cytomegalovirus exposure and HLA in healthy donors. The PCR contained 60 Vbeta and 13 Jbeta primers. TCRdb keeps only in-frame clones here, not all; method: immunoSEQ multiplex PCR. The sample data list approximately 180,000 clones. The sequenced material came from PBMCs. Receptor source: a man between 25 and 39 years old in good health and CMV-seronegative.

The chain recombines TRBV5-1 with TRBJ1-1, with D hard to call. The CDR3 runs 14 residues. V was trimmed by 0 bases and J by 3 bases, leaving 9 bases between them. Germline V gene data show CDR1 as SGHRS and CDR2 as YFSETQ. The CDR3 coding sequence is TGCGCCAGCAGCTTGGAGGCGGCCGACACTGAAGCTTTCTTT. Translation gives CASSLEAADTEAFF.

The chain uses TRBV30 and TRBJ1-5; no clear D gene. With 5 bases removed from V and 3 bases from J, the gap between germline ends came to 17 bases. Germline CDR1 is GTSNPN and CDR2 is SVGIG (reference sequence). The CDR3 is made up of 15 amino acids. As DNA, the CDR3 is TGTGCCTGGTCCCCCGGGTCATCACCCAATCAGCCCCAGCATTTT. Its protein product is CAWSPGSSPNQPQHF.

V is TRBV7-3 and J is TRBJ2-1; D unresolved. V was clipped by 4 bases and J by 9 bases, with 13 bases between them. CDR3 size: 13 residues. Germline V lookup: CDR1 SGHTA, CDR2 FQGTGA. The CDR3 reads CASSYQEFTEQFF. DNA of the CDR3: TGTGCCAGCAGCTACCAGGAATTTACTGAGCAGTTCTTC.